Listed below are T cell receptor beta chains from one sample, sequenced in a study of cytomegalovirus exposure and HLA in healthy donors. The data were produced by immunoSEQ multiplex PCR, yet TCRdb's version contains in-frame clones alone and is incomplete. Found here are roughly 180,000 clones, around 80% of them singletons; the top ten hold 0.95% to 1.5%. Input material: PBMCs. These receptor sequences come from a boy aged 2 to 10 in good health and CMV-seronegative. CDR3s include the opening cysteine and the closing phenylalanine or tryptophan. Fields, in order: D gene, clone size, V gene, J gene, CDR3 protein, CDR3 DNA. A D gene is named only where the DNA matches it firmly. Clone size is shown for a subset of rows, as once, few, many or a class of expanded clone.

>TRBD1|-|TRBV5-1|TRBJ2-7
CASSSRDRAYEQYF
TGCGCCAGCAGCTCCCGGGACAGGGCCTACGAGCAGTACTTC
>TRBD2|-|TRBV7-3|TRBJ2-2
CASSLLREGAGELFF
TGTGCCAGCAGCTTGTTGCGGGAGGGGGCCGGGGAGCTGTTTTTT
>-|-|TRBV9|TRBJ1-1
CASRDGRGSRAEAFF
TGTGCCAGCAGAGACGGACGGGGGAGTCGAGCTGAAGCTTTCTTT
>TRBD2|-|TRBV5-4|TRBJ2-5
CASSSGSGGVRTQYF
TGTGCCAGCAGCTCCGGTAGCGGGGGGGTTCGTACCCAGTACTTC
>-|-|TRBV6-5|TRBJ2-7
CASSYGQLAYEQYF
TGTGCCAGCAGTTACGGACAGTTAGCCTACGAGCAGTACTTC
>TRBD1|-|TRBV7-9|TRBJ1-1
CASSPGGSNTEAFF
TGTGCCAGCAGCCCAGGGGGATCGAACACTGAAGCTTTCTTT
>-|-|TRBV6-1|TRBJ2-3
CASSEGRARGDTQYF
TGTGCCAGCAGTGAAGGTCGGGCCCGGGGAGATACGCAGTATTTT
>TRBD2|-|TRBV2|TRBJ2-5
CASSESSGGTETQYF
TGTGCCAGCAGTGAAAGTAGCGGGGGCACAGAGACCCAGTACTTC
>TRBD1|few|TRBV30|TRBJ1-1
CAGDSVGTEAFF
TGTGCCGGGGACAGTGTGGGCACTGAAGCTTTCTTT
>-|-|TRBV7-8|TRBJ2-1
CASSLAIKLQFF
TGTGCCAGCAGCTTAGCGATAAAACTGCAGTTCTTC
>-|-|TRBV11-2|TRBJ2-7
CASTLGQTYEQYF
TGTGCCAGCACCCTAGGACAAACCTACGAGCAGTACTTC
>-|-|TRBV4-3|TRBJ1-2
CASSQDRQDGYGYTF
TGCGCCAGCAGCCAAGACCGACAGGATGGGTATGGCTACACCTTC
>-|-|TRBV30|TRBJ1-1
CAWGWAGVTEAFF
TGTGCCTGGGGATGGGCAGGGGTCACTGAAGCTTTCTTT
>TRBD2|few|TRBV15|TRBJ2-1
CATSGDYSYNEQFF
TGTGCCACCAGTGGGGACTATTCCTACAATGAGCAGTTCTTC
>-|-|TRBV23-1|TRBJ1-5
CASSHRETGSRGQPQHF
TGCGCCAGCAGTCACCGTGAAACAGGGAGTCGGGGTCAGCCCCAGCATTTT
>-|-|TRBV7-7|TRBJ2-5
CASSFAGQGETQYF
TGTGCCAGCAGCTTTGCAGGGCAAGGGGAGACCCAGTACTTC
>TRBD1|-|TRBV6-5|TRBJ2-4
CASSQGVGAKNIQYF
TGTGCCAGCAGCCAGGGGGTGGGAGCCAAAAACATTCAGTACTTC
>-|-|TRBV27|TRBJ1-6
CASSLSSYNSPLHF
TGTGCCAGCAGTTTGAGCTCCTATAATTCACCCCTCCACTTT
>-|-|TRBV5-8|TRBJ2-2
CASAIGVYTGELFF
TGTGCCAGCGCGATCGGGGTCTACACCGGGGAGCTGTTTTTT
>-|few|TRBV6-1|TRBJ2-7
CASSEIRGDKQYF
TGTGCCAGCAGTGAAATACGGGGAGATAAGCAGTACTTC
>-|-|TRBV5-8|TRBJ1-4
CASRLGATFTSQNEKLFF
TGTGCCAGCAGGTTGGGGGCAACTTTCACGAGTCAAAATGAAAAACTGTTTTTT
>TRBD1|few|TRBV6-1|TRBJ1-5
CASSVQGYGNQPQHF
TGTGCCAGCAGCGTACAGGGGTATGGCAATCAGCCCCAGCATTTT
>-|-|TRBV6-1|TRBJ1-4
CASRRTGTANEKLFF
TGTGCCAGCAGGAGAACAGGGACGGCTAATGAAAAACTGTTTTTT
>-|-|TRBV2|TRBJ2-5
CASQRWGRETQYF
TGTGCCTCCCAGAGGTGGGGGCGTGAGACCCAGTACTTC
>-|-|TRBV19|TRBJ1-3
CASTGGRDTIYF
TGTGCCAGTACGGGGGGTCGGGACACCATATATTTT
>TRBD1|-|TRBV6-1|TRBJ1-2
CASSSDRVGGYTF
TGTGCCAGCAGTTCCGACAGGGTAGGCGGCTACACCTTC
>-|-|TRBV29-1|TRBJ2-5
CSVEVEETQYF
TGCAGCGTTGAAGTCGAAGAGACCCAGTACTTC
>-|-|TRBV30|TRBJ2-3
CAWRGGADTQYF
TGTGCCTGGAGAGGCGGGGCAGATACGCAGTATTTT
>-|-|TRBV11-3|TRBJ2-3
CASSPPGSDTQYF
TGTGCCAGCAGCCCTCCAGGGTCAGATACGCAGTATTTT
>-|-|TRBV27|TRBJ2-6
CASSARTVLRGANVLTF
TGTGCCAGCAGTGCCCGTACAGTCCTGCGTGGGGCCAACGTCCTGACTTTC
>-|-|TRBV30|TRBJ1-1
CAWKRDSNTEAFF
TGTGCCTGGAAGCGGGATTCGAACACTGAAGCTTTCTTT
>-|-|TRBV30|TRBJ1-4
CAWSRGRQEKLFF
TGTGCCTGGAGTCGGGGGAGACAGGAAAAACTGTTTTTT
>TRBD2|-|TRBV7-6|TRBJ2-1
CASSLTSGRAYNEQFF
TGTGCCAGCAGCCTTACTAGCGGGAGGGCCTACAATGAGCAGTTCTTC
>-|few|TRBV5-4|TRBJ2-2
CASSLRQGGTGELFF
TGTGCCAGCAGCTTGAGGCAGGGAGGTACCGGGGAGCTGTTTTTT
>-|-|TRBV9|TRBJ2-3
CASSVEGRGSTDTQYF
TGTGCCAGCAGCGTAGAGGGGAGGGGGAGCACAGATACGCAGTATTTT
>-|-|TRBV18|TRBJ2-3
CASSPVAGMDTDTQYF
TGTGCCAGCTCACCGGTGGCAGGGATGGACACAGATACGCAGTATTTT
>-|-|TRBV7-9|TRBJ1-2
CASSSSGGYGYTF
TGTGCCAGCAGTTCATCGGGGGGTTATGGCTACACCTTC
>-|-|TRBV30|TRBJ2-3
CAWSVRGLSVTQYF
TGTGCCTGGAGTGTTAGGGGACTTTCAGTTACGCAGTATTTT
>-|-|TRBV6-5|TRBJ1-2
CASGANYGYTF
TGTGCCAGCGGAGCTAACTATGGCTACACCTTC
>-|-|TRBV27|TRBJ1-1
CASSLEGTNTEAFF
TGTGCCAGCAGTTTGGAGGGGACTAACACTGAAGCTTTCTTT
>-|-|TRBV7-6|TRBJ2-7
CASSLGAGTSYEQYF
TGTGCCAGCAGCTTAGGGGCAGGTACCTCCTACGAGCAGTACTTC
>-|-|TRBV5-8|TRBJ2-6
CASSVRGGANVLTF
TGTGCCAGCAGCGTCAGGGGTGGGGCCAACGTCCTGACTTTC